These 7 T cell receptor beta chains came from one sample sequenced in a study of CD8 T cells in ankylosing spondylitis. Study-wide points: Characteristic of ankylosing spondylitis blood, it appeared, was a TCR beta motif comprising roughly 8 highly homologous variants.

Antigens for these TCRs are unknown. TCRdb called the 5' RACE reads again in MiXCR, with one record for every CDR3 protein. The sample has approximately 520,000 distinct CDR3 sequences; about 5.7% are singletons. Material: blood, either unsorted or a sorted T cell fraction (not recorded which). All receptors come from a male donor with ankylosing spondylitis.

Ten or more counts support this clonotype. The V gene is TRBV24-1, the J gene TRBJ2-5, with D possibly being TRBD1 (5 bases). In germline, CDR1 is KGHDR, CDR2 SFDVKD. The CDR3 is made up of 12 amino acids. V shed 9 bases and J shed 3 bases, with 10 bases lying between them. The CDR3 is CATGGHEETQYF. Written as DNA, the CDR3 is TGTGCCACCGGCGGACACGAAGAGACCCAGTACTTC.

This clonotype was seen at least ten times. The chain has TRBV10-3 and TRBJ1-5; 7 bases are shared with TRBD1. The CDR3 contains 14 residues. The V gene's germline CDR1 is ENHRY and CDR2 SYGVKD. V lost 7 bases to trimming and J lost 5 bases; unmatched junction nucleotides: 8. The CDR3 loop is CAIMRDSSYQPQHF. In DNA, the CDR3 is TGTGCCATCATGCGGGACAGTTCTTATCAGCCCCAGCATTTT.

This clonotype was recorded many times. This chain's CDR3 is CASSPDSKLANEQFF. DNA of the CDR3: TGTGCCAGCTCACCGGACAGCAAGCTGGCCAATGAGCAGTTCTTC. The chain joins TRBV18 to TRBJ2-1; a possible D gene is TRBD1 (6 bases). Looked up from germline, CDR1 is KGHSH and CDR2 is LQKENI. The CDR3 runs 15 residues. V dropped 3 bases and J dropped 6 bases, with 15 bases sitting between them.

This clonotype came up a few times. A read error is possible here, since a much larger clone lies one base away. This chain links TRBV7-2 with TRBJ2-5; a weak D match, TRBD2 (6 bases). The length of the CDR3 is 14 residues. The germline V gene encodes CDR1 SGHTA and CDR2 FQGNSA. Trimming left V 5 bases short and J 1 base short, with 11 bases between. The CDR3 spells CASSTRDFQETQYF. The CDR3, as DNA: TGTGCCAGCAGCACCCGGGACTTCCAAGAGACCCAGTACTTC.

At least ten counts were recorded for this clonotype. V usage is TRBV10-3 and J usage is TRBJ2-3, with 8 bases identical to TRBD2. CDR3 length: 15 amino acids. Germline values: CDR1 ENHRY, CDR2 SYGVKD. The J segment lost 2 bases and the V segment lost 4 bases, leaving 5 bases of the junction unmatched. This CDR3 is CAISVGTRNTDTQYF. DNA for the CDR3: TGTGCCATCAGTGTGGGGACTAGGAACACAGATACGCAGTATTTT.

This clonotype was observed many times. The V and J genes are TRBV13 and TRBJ1-1, with D unclear. Germline CDR1 PRHDT, CDR2 FYEKMQ (reference sequence). Trimming took off 2 bases at V and 3 bases at J, with 10 bases between the two ends. CDR3 size: 14 residues. Written as DNA, the CDR3 is TGTGCCAGCAGCTTACGGGTTTGGGACACTGAAGCTTTCTTT. This sequence encodes CASSLRVWDTEAFF.

This clonotype was observed at least ten times. The V gene is TRBV7-9, the J gene TRBJ1-2; 8 nucleotides line up with TRBD1. The CDR3 is made up of 13 amino acids. Germline V CDR1 and CDR2: SEHNR, FQNEAQ (reference sequence). The junction had 1 base not matched to a gene; V was cut back by 4 bases and J by 3 bases. The CDR3 DNA is TGTGCCAGCAGCTCAGGGGGCGACTATGGCTACACCTTC. It is translated as CASSSGGDYGYTF. Full variable domain (outside the CDR3, taken from reference TRBV7-9 and TRBJ1-2): DTGVSQNPRHKITKRGQNVTFRCDPISEHNRLYWYRQTLGQGPEFLTYFQNEAQLEKSRLLSDRFSAERPKGSFSTLEIQRTEQGDSAMYLCASSSGGDYGYTFGSGTRLTVV.